The present T cell receptor (beta chain) was sequenced within a study of cytomegalovirus exposure and HLA in healthy donors. V shed 3 bases and J shed 7 bases, with 9 bases lying between them. This CDR3 has 12 amino acids. Germline V lookup: CDR1 KGHSH, CDR2 LQKENI. Primers: 60 Vbeta forward and 13 Jbeta reverse. Libraries were prepared by immunoSEQ multiplex PCR; TCRdb keeps only in-frame clonotypes and omits some of them. Of over 80,000 clones listed, less than 80% are singletons. General study points: TCR beta V- and J-gene trimming, according to a later analysis, was linked to a missense DCLRE1C variant.

Worth noting for this clone: Its specificity is unknown.

Sequenced material: PBMCs. This chain connects TRBV18 to TRBJ1-1, with no clear D. This TCR derives from a boy between 10 and 17 years old in good health and CMV-seropositive. For the CDR3, the DNA is TGTGCCAGCTCACCGCGTAACTTTGAAGCTTTCTTT. Amino acids: CASSPRNFEAFF.